This entry features one T cell receptor beta chain sequence. The antigen is undetermined. At one end the junction does not follow the germline gene, possibly because of a read error. The sample originates from a study of graft-versus-host responses after intestinal transplantation. The CDR3 totals 15 residues. The germline CDR1 and CDR2 sequences are SEHNR and FQNEAQ (reference sequence). Measured with immunoSEQ multiplex PCR; TCRdb has only the in-frame clones, and not every one. In the table there are about 120,000 clones, 90% to 95% of which are singletons. Source: unstimulated CD8+ T cells sorted from spleen or lymph node cells, taken before intestinal transplant. The V gene is TRBV7-9, the J gene TRBJ1-1, with a weak D call TRBD1 (5 bases). This sequence originates from a human donor who received an intestinal transplant. CDR3 sequence (DNA): TGTGCCAGCAGACATACCCCCTTTTTGGGGACTGAAGCTCTCTTT. Protein product: CASRHTPFLGTEALF.